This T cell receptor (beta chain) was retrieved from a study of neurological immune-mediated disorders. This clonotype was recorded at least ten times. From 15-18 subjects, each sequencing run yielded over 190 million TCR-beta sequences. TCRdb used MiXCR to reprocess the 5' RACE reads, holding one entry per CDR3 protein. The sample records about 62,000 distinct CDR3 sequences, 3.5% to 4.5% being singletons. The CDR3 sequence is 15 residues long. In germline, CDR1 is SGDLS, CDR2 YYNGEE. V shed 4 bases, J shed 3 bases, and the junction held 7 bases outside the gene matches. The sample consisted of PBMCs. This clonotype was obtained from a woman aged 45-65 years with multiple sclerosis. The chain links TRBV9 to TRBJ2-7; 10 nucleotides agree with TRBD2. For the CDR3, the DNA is TGTGCCAGCAGCAGCTCTAGCGGGAGTATCTACGAGCAGTACTTC. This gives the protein CASSSSSGSIYEQYF.